This entry lists 17 T cell receptor beta chains sequenced from one sample in a study of neoadjuvant anti-PD-1 for oral cavity cancer (dated by TCRdb to the early 2020s). Receptor libraries were prepared by the immunoSEQ multiplex PCR assay. Held by TCRdb, this immuneACCESS table contains in-frame sequences only and omits some clones. Under half of the omission traces to an unresolved V gene where checked; the cause of the rest is unknown. Recorded for this sample are about 81,000 clones; roughly four fifths of them occurred a single time. The top ten hold approximately 3.4% of the sample. According to the study, the label for this sample's time point signals: before neoadjuvant nivolumab. The source material was PBMCs, sampled before nivolumab (anti-PD-1) treatment. All receptors come from a person between 40 and 79 years old with oral cavity squamous cell carcinoma.

The CDR3 sequence is CASSGTALVDEQYF. The DNA for the CDR3 is TGTGCCAGCAGTGGGACAGCACTTGTCGACGAGCAGTACTTC. The rearrangement uses TRBV2 and TRBJ2-7; the D gene is possibly TRBD1 (6 bases). V lost 4 bases and J 5 bases, leaving 15 bases between the germline ends. CDR1 is SNHLY and CDR2 is FYNNEI in the germline V gene. This CDR3 is 14 amino acids long.

The chain has TRBV7-9 and TRBJ1-2, with D perhaps matching TRBD1 (6 bases). Per the germline V gene, CDR1 is SEHNR and CDR2 is FQNEAQ (reference sequence). CDR3 length: 14 amino acids. V dropped 5 bases and J dropped 1 base, with 11 bases sitting between them. CDR3 sequence: CASSPDSVNYGYTF. The DNA for the CDR3 is TGTGCCAGCAGCCCGGACAGCGTTAACTATGGCTACACCTTC.

The V and J genes are TRBV11-3 and TRBJ2-5, with D hard to call. Germline V gives CDR1 SGHNT, CDR2 YENEEA. V was cut by 5 bases and J by 4 bases, with 14 bases left in between. The length of the CDR3 is 14 residues. CDR3 residues: CASSPRTFPETQYF. Here the CDR3 DNA reads TGTGCCAGCAGCCCCCGGACCTTTCCAGAGACCCAGTACTTC.

This chain links TRBV7-9 with TRBJ2-7, with D uncertain. CDR3 length: 14 residues. Per germline, CDR1 SEHNR and CDR2 FQNEAQ (reference sequence). V was shortened by 1 base and J by 0 bases, with 7 bases between the two germline ends. The CDR3 loop reads CASSLDPVSYEQYF. In DNA, the CDR3 is TGTGCCAGCAGCTTAGACCCGGTCTCCTACGAGCAGTACTTC.

The chain joins TRBV10-1 to TRBJ2-7; 12 bases match TRBD2. The CDR3 contains 13 residues. The V and J ends lost 6 bases and 7 bases, in that order; junction bases with no gene match: 4. CDR1 WNHNN and CDR2 SYGVQD come from the germline V gene (reference sequence). CDR3 DNA: TGCGCCAGCAGACCCGGGACTAGCGGGGAGCAGTACTTC. Translation gives CASRPGTSGEQYF.

This clone was counted only a few times. The J gene is TRBJ1-4, the V gene TRBV7-9, with 7 bases lining up with TRBD1. The germline gives CDR1 SEHNR, CDR2 FQNEAQ (reference sequence). The junction had 3 bases not matched to a gene; V was cut back by 0 bases and J by 14 bases. This CDR3 comprises 12 residues. DNA of the CDR3: TGTGCCAGCAGCTTAGCGGGGACAGCCCTGTTTTTT. Translated: CASSLAGTALFF.

The chain uses TRBV10-2 and TRBJ1-2; perhaps TRBD1 as D (6 bases). V was cut by 0 bases and J by 1 base, with 15 bases left in between. Germline CDR1 reads WSHSY; CDR2 reads SAAADI. The CDR3 covers 17 residues. CDR3: CASSESRQGNINYGYTF. The CDR3, as DNA: TGCGCCAGCAGTGAGTCGAGGCAGGGGAATATTAACTATGGCTACACCTTC.

The V call is TRBV5-1, the J call TRBJ2-1; unclear D gene. CDR3 length: 14 amino acids. Deletions cut 1 base from V and 4 bases from J, with 9 bases between. Germline-derived CDR1 and CDR2 are SGHRS and YFSETQ. The CDR3 nucleotides are TGCGCCAGCAGCTTGAATCCGGCATACAATGAGCAGTTCTTC. The encoded protein is CASSLNPAYNEQFF. Combining the CDR3 with reference TRBV5-1 and TRBJ2-1 gives the whole variable domain KAGVTQTPRYLIKTRGQQVTLSCSPISGHRSVSWYQQTPGQGLQFLFEYFSETQRNKGNFPGRFSGRQFSNSRSEMNVSTLELGDSALYLCASSLNPAYNEQFFGPGTRLTVL.

The chain combines TRBV2 with TRBJ2-1; perhaps D is TRBD1 or TRBD2 (5 bases each). The CDR3 has 14 amino acids. CDR1 is SNHLY and CDR2 is FYNNEI in the germline V gene. V was cut by 3 bases and J by 8 bases, with 14 bases left in between. CDR3 nucleotides: TGTGCCAGCAGTGATGGGACGTCGGGCCATGAGCAGTTCTTC. Translating gives CASSDGTSGHEQFF.

The chain links TRBV6-5 to TRBJ2-1; no clear D gene. Trimming took 8 bases from V and 9 from J, leaving 11 bases between them. Per the germline V gene, CDR1 is MNHEY and CDR2 is SVGAGI. This CDR3 is 11 amino acids long. The CDR3 sequence: CASATRGEQFF. CDR3 DNA: TGTGCCAGCGCTACCCGCGGTGAGCAGTTCTTC.

V and J are TRBV6-5 and TRBJ2-5; D possibly corresponds to TRBD1 (5 bases). V gave up 5 bases and J gave up 6 bases, with 7 bases separating them. The CDR3 extends over 11 amino acids. In germline, CDR1 is MNHEY, CDR2 SVGAGI. Written as DNA, the CDR3 is TGTGCCAGCAGTCCAGGGAAGACCCAGTACTTC. As protein: CASSPGKTQYF.

The count of this clone is one. The rearrangement joins TRBV18 to TRBJ2-1, with D perhaps matching TRBD1 (5 bases). The germline V gene has CDR1 KGHSH and CDR2 LQKENI. This CDR3 comprises 16 residues. V was trimmed by 0 bases and J by 8 bases, leaving 17 bases between them. CDR3 nucleotides: TGTGCCAGCTCACCACCGGTTTCTCAGGGAATGGATGAGCAGTTCTTC. Translation gives CASSPPVSQGMDEQFF.

The genes are TRBV6-5 and TRBJ1-1; weak D call: TRBD1 (5 bases). Germline assignment: CDR1 MNHEY and CDR2 SVGAGI. The CDR3 extends over 14 amino acids. Trimming cost V 3 bases and J 1 base, with 9 bases left between them. In DNA, the CDR3 is TGTGCCAGCAGTTATGGGGGATCGAACACTGAAGCTTTCTTT. It specifies CASSYGGSNTEAFF.

The J gene is TRBJ2-7, the V gene TRBV9; the D is unclear. Germline loops: CDR1 SGDLS, CDR2 YYNGEE. This CDR3 comprises 14 residues. V shed 0 bases and J shed 5 bases, with 12 bases lying between them. Here the CDR3 DNA reads TGTGCCAGCAGCGTAGGAGGCGCGGTCCACGAGCAGTACTTC. Its protein product is CASSVGGAVHEQYF.

The rearrangement links TRBV5-1 to TRBJ2-1; 9 nucleotides align to TRBD1. J gave up 6 bases and V 0 bases, and 16 bases lay outside the gene matches. The CDR3 has 19 amino acids. CDR1 SGHRS and CDR2 YFSETQ come from the germline V gene. This chain's CDR3 is CASSLEGISRTGVGNEQFF. The DNA of the CDR3 is TGCGCCAGCAGCTTGGAGGGGATCTCTAGGACAGGGGTCGGCAATGAGCAGTTCTTC. Based on the CDR3 plus reference TRBV5-1 and TRBJ2-1, the full variable domain is KAGVTQTPRYLIKTRGQQVTLSCSPISGHRSVSWYQQTPGQGLQFLFEYFSETQRNKGNFPGRFSGRQFSNSRSEMNVSTLELGDSALYLCASSLEGISRTGVGNEQFFGPGTRLTVL.

The V call is TRBV7-2, the J call TRBJ2-2; TRBD2 aligns across 9 bases. V was clipped by 5 bases and J by 4 bases; unmatched bases: 2. This CDR3 region has 14 residues. Germline V CDR1 and CDR2: SGHTA, FQGNSA. The chain's CDR3 is CASSHSGSTGELFF. CDR3 DNA sequence: TGTGCCAGCAGCCATAGCGGGAGCACCGGGGAGCTGTTTTTT.

The genes are TRBV9 and TRBJ2-2; 11 nucleotides line up with TRBD2. Germline values: CDR1 SGDLS, CDR2 YYNGEE. After removal of 1 base from V and 6 bases from J, the junction contained 8 bases not matched to a gene. The CDR3 totals 17 residues. CDR3 in DNA: TGTGCCAGCAGCGTATCTAGCGGGAGGTCGTGGGCCGGGGAGCTGTTTTTT. It yields the protein CASSVSSGRSWAGELFF.